The present TCR beta chain was sequenced within a study of T cell responses to AZD1222 COVID-19 vaccine. The overall study: Pooled samples include second doses given at about 4 or 12 weeks. Findings and caveats of the study: Donors in the cohort were predominantly white British and more often female, and clonal diversity was possibly underestimated.

Regarding this clone: Its matching antigen is unknown.

Assay: immunoSEQ multiplex PCR; the TCRdb copy retains only in-frame clones and omits some. Of 95,000 to 150,000 clones detected, approximately 88% appear once; the ten largest clones hold about 5%. V gave up 5 bases and J gave up 4 bases; unmatched junction bases: 10. The CDR3 spans 16 residues. Germline CDR1 SGHTA, CDR2 FQGNSA. This sequence joins TRBV7-2 and TRBJ2-2; TRBD2 matches 7 bases. Sequencing was performed on peripheral blood, taken on day 0 of AZD1222 vaccination. This sequence originates from an adult in good health. The CDR3 DNA follows: TGTGCCAGCAGCCCCAGGACTAGAGGGGCCACCGGGGAGCTGTTTTTT. This codes for CASSPRTRGATGELFF. The full variable domain, its missing parts supplied by reference TRBV7-2 and TRBJ2-2, is GAGVSQSPSNKVTEKGKDVELRCDPISGHTALYWYRQSLGQGLEFLIYFQGNSAPDKSGLPSDRFSAERTGGSVSTLTIQRTQQEDSAVYLCASSPRTRGATGELFFGEGSRLTVL.